This T cell receptor beta chain was sequenced during a study of blood T cells in healthy people across ages. There are a few counts of this clonotype. The antigen remains undetermined. Study findings and constraints: Strong correlation linked observed beta diversity and percent naive T cells. Both naive CD4+ cell counts and diversity were greater in long-lived donors than in aged donors.

Trimming removed 0 bases from V and 0 bases from J, with 5 bases in between. The CDR3 runs to 14 residues. Germline lookup yields CDR1 MGHRA and CDR2 YSYEKL. A second roughly 7 to 11 cycle PCR used barcoded and J-beta primers. Every cDNA molecule bore a tag from a template-switch adaptor containing 12 random nucleotides. TCRdb fed the 5' RACE reads into MiXCR, producing one record per CDR3 protein. The profile shows roughly 2 million distinct CDR3 sequences, roughly 50% of them singletons. This clonotype was sampled from a woman in her 40s in good health. The rearrangement uses TRBV4-1 and TRBJ2-5, with D unresolved. Sequenced input: blood. CDR3 in amino acids: CASSQDENQETQYF. CDR3 bases: TGCGCCAGCAGCCAAGACGAGAACCAAGAGACCCAGTACTTC.